One sample yielded the 28 T cell receptor beta chains listed below, sequenced in a study of T cell repertoires in cytomegalovirus infection. These receptors have no identified antigens. TCRdb independently ran MiXCR on the reads; one entry per CDR3 protein. The sample lists approximately 770,000 distinct CDR3 sequences; almost 30% were seen once. The sample was cultured CD8+ T cells from PBMCs, taken from culture after CMV antigen stimulation. The receptors were gathered from a human donor in good health (CMV status not recorded). Some clones in this sample may be carry-over from other donors' samples.

This clonotype was counted a few times. V is TRBV4-1 and J is TRBJ1-2; D possibly corresponds to TRBD1 (5 bases). Deletions cut 1 base from V and 5 bases from J, with 14 bases between. The germline V gene encodes CDR1 MGHRA and CDR2 YSYEKL. This CDR3 has 15 amino acids. CDR3 protein: CASSQGRGMGYGYTF. The DNA of the CDR3 is TGCGCCAGCAGCCAAGGAAGGGGAATGGGATATGGCTACACCTTC.

This clonotype has a count of ten or more. This chain uses TRBV4-2 with TRBJ2-1; the match to TRBD1 covers 8 bases. The CDR3 sequence is 16 residues long. V shed 3 bases, J shed 8 bases, and the junction held 12 bases outside the gene matches. From germline, CDR1 is LGHNA and CDR2 YNFKEQ. DNA for the CDR3: TGTGCCAGCAGCCAGCCTGGGACAGGACAGATCTATGAGCAGTTCTTC. Translating it yields CASSQPGTGQIYEQFF.

The rearrangement uses TRBV4-3 and TRBJ2-1, with D possibly TRBD1 on 6 matching bases. In germline, CDR1 is LGHNA, CDR2 YSLEER. With 4 bases removed from V and 7 bases from J, the gap between germline ends came to 26 bases. The CDR3 is 18 residues long. The CDR3 region is CASSLGRDPGAVGNEQFF. The CDR3 bases are TGCGCCAGCAGCCTCGGCAGGGACCCAGGGGCGGTGGGGAATGAGCAGTTCTTC.

Ten or more counts support this clonotype. The chain joins TRBV7-2 to TRBJ2-7; TRBD2 matches 9 bases. There are 16 residues in the CDR3. CDR1 is SGHTA and CDR2 is FQGNSA in the germline V gene. The ends lost 3 bases at V and 2 bases at J; junction bases unmatched: 8. DNA for the CDR3: TGTGCCAGCAGCTTCGTGAAGCGGGGGGTGGCCTACGAGCAGTACTTC. Its protein is CASSFVKRGVAYEQYF.

This clonotype was observed a few times. The chain uses TRBV25-1 and TRBJ2-2; D gene unclear. The CDR3 is 13 amino acids. The V and J ends lost 8 bases and 1 base respectively, with 8 bases between them. CDR1 and CDR2 from the germline V gene are MGHDK and SYGVNS. The CDR3 DNA is TGTGCCAGCGGATTTGAGAACACCGGGGAGCTGTTTTTT. This encodes CASGFENTGELFF.

The chain uses TRBV29-1 and TRBJ2-3, with TRBD1 matching over 10 bases. The CDR3 contains 14 residues. Germline CDR1 SQVTM, CDR2 ANQGSEA. DNA for the CDR3: TGCCAAGCGTTAGGACAGGGGGGCACAGATACGCAGTATTTT. Translated: CQALGQGGTDTQYF.

This clonotype has a handful of counts. V usage is TRBV7-9 and J usage is TRBJ2-1; TRBD2 agrees at 8 bases. CDR3 size: 16 residues. In germline, CDR1 is SEHNR, CDR2 FQNEAQ (reference sequence). V was pared by 6 bases and J by 6 bases, with 13 bases of the junction left unmatched. The CDR3, as DNA: TGTGCCAGCAGATCTCCTTTTGGCGCGGGGGGCAATGAGCAGTTCTTC. This sequence encodes CASRSPFGAGGNEQFF.

This clonotype was counted between two and nine times. The gene calls are TRBV7-3 and TRBJ2-1; the match to TRBD2 covers 7 bases. The J segment lost 6 bases and the V segment lost 4 bases, leaving 12 bases of the junction unmatched. Germline V lookup: CDR1 SGHTA, CDR2 FQGTGA. CDR3 length: 16 residues. CDR3 residues: CASSSFNRGRVNEQFF. The CDR3 bases are TGTGCCAGCAGCTCATTTAACCGGGGGAGGGTCAATGAGCAGTTCTTC.

This clonotype appeared a few times. The V call is TRBV2, the J call TRBJ2-3, with D possibly being TRBD2 (5 bases). Germline V gene sequence: CDR1 SNHLY, CDR2 FYNNEI. CDR3 length equals 14 residues. V lost 6 bases and J 3 bases, leaving 13 bases between the germline ends. This chain's CDR3 is CASRLEGQTDTQYF. CDR3 sequence (DNA): TGTGCCAGCAGACTAGAAGGGCAAACAGATACGCAGTATTTT. Looking up the rest from reference TRBV2 and TRBJ2-3 gives the full variable domain: EPEVTQTPSHQVTQMGQEVILRCVPISNHLYFYWYRQILGQKVEFLVSFYNNEISEKSEIFDDQFSVERPDGSNFTLKIRSTKLEDSAMYFCASRLEGQTDTQYFGPGTRLTVL.

The sample holds a few counts of this clonotype. The J gene is TRBJ2-7, the V gene TRBV7-2, with 9 positions matching TRBD1. Germline V lookup: CDR1 SGHTA, CDR2 FQGNSA. V trimming: 3 bases; J trimming: 5 bases; junction bases outside the gene matches: 11. This CDR3 spans 16 amino acids. This CDR3 reads CASSLAPWTGDDEQYF. Here the CDR3 DNA reads TGTGCCAGCAGCTTGGCACCCTGGACAGGGGATGACGAGCAGTACTTC.

With regard to this clonotype: This clone may be a read error of a much larger clone one base away. The rearrangement uses TRBV27 and TRBJ2-3, with 12 bases matching TRBD2. The CDR3 is made up of 15 amino acids. Germline assignment: CDR1 MNHEY and CDR2 SMNVEV (reference sequence). The ends lost 6 bases at V and 3 bases at J; junction bases unmatched: 4. CDR3 sequence: CASRPSGGETDTQYF. The CDR3 DNA reads TGTGCCAGCAGGCCTAGCGGGGGGGAAACAGATACGCAGTATTTT.

A few counts support this clonotype. The CDR3 sequence is CASSFGHGGAEAFF. The DNA for the CDR3 is TGTGCCAGCAGTTTTGGACATGGCGGTGCGGAAGCTTTCTTT. The chain combines TRBV27 with TRBJ1-1; TRBD1 might be the D (5 bases). V was shortened by 3 bases and J by 8 bases, with 16 bases between the two germline ends. The CDR3 is 14 amino acids. Germline assignment: CDR1 MNHEY and CDR2 SMNVEV (reference sequence).

This clonotype was found many times. This sequence joins TRBV7-6 and TRBJ2-2; D could derive from TRBD1 or TRBD2 (5 bases each). V was pared by 5 bases and J by 0 bases, with 13 bases between. This CDR3 contains 16 residues. Germline CDR1 SGHVS, CDR2 FNYEAQ. The CDR3 reads CASSPSGTTNTGELFF. CDR3 bases: TGTGCCAGCAGCCCCTCCGGGACCACGAACACCGGGGAGCTGTTTTTT.

This clonotype was seen repeatedly, ten times or more. V is TRBV7-6 and J is TRBJ2-1, with 9 bases identical to TRBD2. The CDR3 spans 13 residues. Germline CDR1 is SGHVS and CDR2 is FNYEAQ. V trimming: 1 base; J trimming: 8 bases; junction bases outside the gene matches: 0. The CDR3 protein is CASSLVAGDEQFF. The DNA of the CDR3 is TGTGCCAGCAGCTTAGTAGCGGGGGATGAGCAGTTCTTC.

This chain links TRBV4-1 with TRBJ2-7; tentatively, D is TRBD1 (6 bases). Trimming pared 0 bases from V and 3 bases from J, leaving 9 bases between. CDR1 MGHRA and CDR2 YSYEKL come from the germline V gene. The CDR3 has 14 amino acids. CDR3 loop: CASSQETGVYEQYV. The CDR3 DNA sequence: TGCGCCAGCAGCCAAGAGACAGGAGTCTACGAGCAGTACGTC.

This chain joins TRBV11-2 and TRBJ2-1; tentatively, D is TRBD2 (5 bases). Trimming took 5 bases from V and 2 from J, leaving 19 bases between them. In germline, CDR1 is SGHAT, CDR2 FQNNGV. This CDR3 has 17 residues. The CDR3 nucleotides read TGTGCCAGCAGCCTTCCTTGGACTGTCAGCCCCTACAATGAGCAGTTCTTC. It encodes CASSLPWTVSPYNEQFF.

This clonotype was seen a few times. The chain carries TRBV7-9 and TRBJ2-1; TRBD2 matches at 13 bases. The CDR3 is 17 residues long. Per germline, CDR1 SEHNR and CDR2 FQNEAQ (reference sequence). V shed 4 bases, J shed 8 bases, and the junction held 11 bases outside the gene matches. The CDR3 region has the DNA TGTGCCAGCAGCTCGAATCCCTTGACTAGCGGGGGGCATGAGCAGTTCTTC. Translated: CASSSNPLTSGGHEQFF. Combining the CDR3 with reference TRBV7-9 and TRBJ2-1 gives the whole variable domain DTGVSQNPRHKITKRGQNVTFRCDPISEHNRLYWYRQTLGQGPEFLTYFQNEAQLEKSRLLSDRFSAERPKGSFSTLEIQRTEQGDSAMYLCASSSNPLTSGGHEQFFGPGTRLTVL.

This chain uses TRBV6-2 or TRBV6-3 with TRBJ2-7, with no clear D. Per the germline V gene, CDR1 is MNHEY and CDR2 is SVGEGT. Trimming took off 2 bases at V and 4 bases at J, with 9 bases between the two ends. CDR3 length: 13 amino acids. CDR3 nucleotide sequence: TGTGCCAGCAGTTACCTCGGCTTTTACGAGCAGTACGTC. Translated, it gives CASSYLGFYEQYV.

The sample holds many counts of this clonotype. The rearrangement links TRBV5-5 to TRBJ2-7; no definite D call. Trimming removed 3 bases from V and 1 base from J, with 11 bases in between. The germline V gene encodes CDR1 SGHKS and CDR2 YYEKEE (reference sequence). The CDR3 consists of 14 residues. The CDR3 spells CASSWTTGSYEQYV. DNA of the CDR3: TGTGCCAGCAGCTGGACGACCGGGTCCTACGAGCAGTACGTC.

The sample holds one count of this clonotype. The chain uses TRBV4-1 and TRBJ2-2; TRBD1 is a possible D gene (7 bases). Germline V gene lookup returns CDR1 MGHRA and CDR2 YSYEKL. The CDR3 runs to 17 residues. With 11 bases removed from V and 1 base from J, the gap between germline ends came to 23 bases. The CDR3 region is CACRSMGGQQNTGELFF. In DNA form, the CDR3 reads TGCGCCTGCCGGAGCATGGGGGGACAGCAGAACACCGGGGAGCTGTTTTTT.

Many counts were recorded for this clonotype. This CDR3 is CASSLVDREATEAFF. CDR3 in DNA: TGTGCCAGCAGCTTAGTAGACAGGGAAGCCACTGAAGCTTTCTTT. The rearrangement joins TRBV7-2 to TRBJ1-1, with TRBD1 matching 7 bases. The ends lost 1 base at V and 4 bases at J; junction bases unmatched: 6. There are 15 residues in the CDR3. Germline V gives CDR1 SGHTA, CDR2 FQGNSA.

This CDR3 is CASSSGTGPGNEQFF. DNA for the CDR3: TGTGCCAGCAGTTCCGGGACAGGGCCCGGCAATGAGCAGTTCTTC. This chain connects TRBV6-5 to TRBJ2-1; 9 bases match TRBD1. Looked up from germline, CDR1 is MNHEY and CDR2 is SVGAGI. This CDR3 spans 15 amino acids. With V trimmed by 4 bases and J by 6 bases, 7 bases remained unmatched.

The V and J genes are TRBV27 and TRBJ2-1, with 8 bases matching TRBD1. V shed 5 bases, J shed 3 bases, and the junction held 6 bases outside the gene matches. The CDR3 is 15 residues long. Germline CDR1 is MNHEY and CDR2 is SMNVEV (reference sequence). In DNA, the CDR3 is TGTGCCAGCAGTCCTTCGGGGACAGGCTACAATGAGCAGTTCTTC. Its translation: CASSPSGTGYNEQFF.

In this sample, this clonotype turned up a few times. The J gene is TRBJ1-2, the V gene TRBV27; D remains unclear. The germline V and J ends were trimmed by 5 bases and 4 bases, with 11 bases remaining between them. The CDR3 runs to 13 residues. Germline V gene sequence: CDR1 MNHEY, CDR2 SMNVEV (reference sequence). CDR3 bases: TGTGCCAGCAGTCTTACCCCAACCTATGGCTACACCTTC. Encoded protein: CASSLTPTYGYTF.

This clonotype was counted many times. The chain joins TRBV27 to TRBJ1-5; D might be TRBD1 (6 bases). The germline V and J ends were trimmed by 7 bases and 2 bases, with 15 bases remaining between them. This CDR3 contains 15 residues. Germline values: CDR1 MNHEY, CDR2 SMNVEV (reference sequence). This CDR3 is CASKGREGGNQPQHF. CDR3 DNA sequence: TGTGCCAGCAAAGGAAGGGAGGGGGGCAATCAGCCCCAGCATTTT.

This clonotype was counted between two and nine times. The gene calls are TRBV7-9 and TRBJ2-2, with no clear D. V was trimmed by 0 bases and J by 10 bases, leaving 3 bases between them. Germline values: CDR1 SEHNR, CDR2 FQNEAQ (reference sequence). This CDR3 has 11 residues. CDR3 in DNA: TGTGCCAGCAGCTTAGCTCCGGAGCTGTTTTTT. It encodes CASSLAPELFF.

The chain recombines TRBV6-1 with TRBJ2-5; maybe TRBD2 (6 bases). V lost 5 bases and J lost 8, with 18 bases in between. Germline V gene data show CDR1 as MNHNS and CDR2 as SASEGT. The CDR3 is made up of 14 amino acids. The CDR3 loop reads CASSPGLANITQYF. The CDR3 DNA is TGTGCCAGCAGTCCGGGACTTGCGAACATAACCCAGTACTTC.

This clonotype occurred a few times. The chain uses TRBV12-5 and TRBJ1-1, with D perhaps matching TRBD1 (6 bases). CDR1 and CDR2 from the germline V gene are LGHNT and FRNRAP. V was clipped by 6 bases and J by 2 bases, with 16 bases between them. The CDR3 covers 15 residues. Here the CDR3 reads CASGHYGTPNTEAFF. The CDR3 DNA reads TGTGCTAGTGGCCACTACGGGACACCAAACACTGAAGCTTTCTTT.